This TCR beta chain was profiled in a study of graft-versus-host responses after intestinal transplantation. Study details: Recipients uniformly received anti-thymocyte globulin induction, followed by tacrolimus and steroids for roughly 3 years. The study, taken as a whole, reports: Early declines in HvG clones that occurred post-transplant were associated with peak circulating GvH clone levels. Allograft clonal ratios (graft-versus-host to host-versus-graft) were high in patients who had graft-donor T cell macrochimerism. Recipient bone marrow held GvH clones, some seen earlier in ileum or blood.

V shed 0 bases and J 7 bases; nucleotides not matched to a gene: 14. Germline V CDR1 and CDR2: MGHRA, YSYEKL. The CDR3 totals 17 residues. Generated by immunoSEQ multiplex PCR, the TCRdb table keeps only in-frame clones and is missing some. The profile shows about 39,000 clones, about 93% of them singletons. On this clone itself: The antigen is not known.

V and J are TRBV4-1 and TRBJ2-7; 8 bases agree with TRBD2. The receptor's source is a human donor who was the organ donor for an intestinal transplant. The source material was unstimulated CD8+ T cells sorted from spleen or lymph node cells, sampled before transplant. The CDR3 region has the DNA TGCGCCAGCAGCCAAGACCTATTACAGGGAGCGGGGGAGGAGCAGTACTTC. This gives the protein CASSQDLLQGAGEEQYF.